This T cell receptor beta chain was profiled in a study of blood T cell repertoires in COVID-19. Study information: Whether acute or convalescent, the COVID-19 samples came from the United States, Italy and Spain. Sample material is recorded as cDNA or gDNA derived from T cells, B-cell-depleted T cells, or PBMCs.

Original methodology: Reference gene primer amplification yielded estimated nucleated cell counts. Method: immunoSEQ multiplex PCR; TCRdb's copy keeps in-frame clones and lacks some. V and J calls and clone size are as listed in that table; D and trimming were resolved from the DNA. The repertoire consists of tens of thousands of clones, with 79% occurring once and the leading ten covering more than 20%. This clone was recorded once. Sequenced sample: peripheral blood. The clonotype comes from a man aged 60-69 years with active or convalescent COVID-19.

CDR3 sequence: CAINRGIDEQYF. In DNA, the CDR3 is TGTGCCATAAATAGGGGGATTGACGAGCAGTACTTC. The V gene is TRBV2, the J gene TRBJ2-7, with a weak D call TRBD1 (6 bases). The V gene's germline CDR1 is SNHLY and CDR2 FYNNEI. Between the trimmed V and J ends, which lost 10 bases and 5 bases, there was a span of 15 bases. CDR3 length equals 12 residues. Variable domain in full (rest from reference TRBV2 and TRBJ2-7): EPEVTQTPSHQVTQMGQEVILRCVPISNHLYFYWYRQILGQKVEFLVSFYNNEISEKSEIFDDQFSVERPDGSNFTLKIRSTKLEDSAMYFCAINRGIDEQYFGPGTRLTVT.